The following is a T cell receptor beta chain sequence with its context. These data come from a study of T cell changes during pregnancy in multiple sclerosis. CDR1 is LGHNA, CDR2 YSLEER, per germline. Losses at the gene ends were 1 base for V and 5 bases for J; bases not matched to a gene: 20. The CDR3 is 20 amino acids. Produced via immunoSEQ multiplex PCR; TCRdb's table is partial and in-frame only. Counted here are around 96,000 clones, 85% to 95% occurring once; the ten biggest clones make up 2% to 2.5%. This receptor was identified in a female donor with multiple sclerosis, enrolled in a pregnancy study. Sequencing was performed on peripheral blood, taken in the third trimester of pregnancy. The V call is TRBV4-3, the J call TRBJ1-2; TRBD1 aligns across 9 bases. This CDR3 reads CASSQVRHLGQGGEAYGYTF. The CDR3 coding sequence is TGCGCCAGCAGCCAAGTTCGTCACCTGGGACAGGGAGGAGAAGCGTATGGCTACACCTTC.